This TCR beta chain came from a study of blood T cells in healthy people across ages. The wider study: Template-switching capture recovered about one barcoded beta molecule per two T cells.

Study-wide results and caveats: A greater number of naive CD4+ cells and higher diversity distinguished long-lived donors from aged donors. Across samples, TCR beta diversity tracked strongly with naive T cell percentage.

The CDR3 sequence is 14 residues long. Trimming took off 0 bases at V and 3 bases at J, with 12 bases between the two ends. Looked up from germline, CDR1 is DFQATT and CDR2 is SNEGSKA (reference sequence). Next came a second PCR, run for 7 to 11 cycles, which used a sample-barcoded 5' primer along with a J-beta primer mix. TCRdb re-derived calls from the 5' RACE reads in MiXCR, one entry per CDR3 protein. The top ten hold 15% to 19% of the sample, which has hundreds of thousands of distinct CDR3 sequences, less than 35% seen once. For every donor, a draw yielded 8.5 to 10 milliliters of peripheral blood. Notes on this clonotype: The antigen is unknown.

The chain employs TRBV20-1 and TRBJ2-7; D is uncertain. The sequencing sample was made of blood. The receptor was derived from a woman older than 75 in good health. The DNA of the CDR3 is TGCAGTGCTAGAGATTCTGTCAGCTACTACGAGCAGTACTTC. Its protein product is CSARDSVSYYEQYF.